These 16 T cell receptor beta chains came from one sample sequenced in a study of patients and donors after allogeneic stem cell transplantation. TCRdb called the RT-PCR reads again in MiXCR, with one record for every CDR3 protein. The data contain approximately 170,000 distinct CDR3 sequences, 24% of them singletons. The specimen sequenced was blood, either unsorted or a sorted T cell fraction (not recorded which). These receptors originate from a human donor who was either an allogeneic HSCT recipient or a stem cell or donor lymphocyte infusion donor (not recorded which). It is not recorded whose cells these are; they may come from a transplant donor.

The table lists this clonotype with many counts. The chain couples TRBV7-9 to TRBJ1-1; TRBD1 might be the D (5 bases). Trimming took 1 base from V and 4 from J, leaving 10 bases between them. This CDR3 has 14 amino acids. Germline V CDR1 and CDR2: SEHNR, FQNEAQ (reference sequence). CDR3 nucleotide sequence: TGTGCCAGCAGCTTAGAAAGGGGTGGCACTGAAGCTTTCTTT. Encoded protein: CASSLERGGTEAFF.

Concerning this clonotype: A much larger clone differs from this one at a single base, so this may be a read error. This CDR3 fails to terminate in the conserved phenylalanine or tryptophan, so it likely reflects a read error. This chain joins TRBV5-1 and TRBJ1-5; D is undetermined. Trimming cost V 1 base and J 5 bases, with 10 bases left between them. The CDR3 runs 14 residues. Germline V gene data show CDR1 as SGHRS and CDR2 as YFSETQ. The chain's CDR3 is CASSLNSLDQPQHL. The CDR3, as DNA: TGCGCCAGCAGCTTGAACTCCCTGGATCAGCCCCAGCATTTA.

The gene calls are TRBV6-5 and TRBJ2-2, with D uncertain. In germline, CDR1 is MNHEY, CDR2 SVGAGI. Trimming took 0 bases from V and 6 from J, leaving 14 bases between them. The CDR3 spans 16 residues. The CDR3 spells CASSYSNPGVAGELFF. DNA of the CDR3: TGTGCCAGCAGTTACTCGAACCCGGGTGTCGCCGGGGAGCTGTTTTTT.

The chain combines TRBV4-3 with TRBJ2-1; no clear D gene. V lost 0 bases, J lost 5 bases, and 8 bases lay in between. The length of the CDR3 is 14 residues. From germline, CDR1 is LGHNA and CDR2 YSLEER. The CDR3 spells CASSQDLSNNEQFF. In DNA, the CDR3 is TGCGCCAGCAGCCAAGATTTGTCTAACAATGAGCAGTTCTTC.

The CDR3 coding sequence is TGTGCCAGCAGCTCACGGCCGAAGCAAGAGACCCAGTACTTC. It translates to CASSSRPKQETQYF. This chain uses TRBV7-9 with TRBJ2-5; D call uncertain. This CDR3 region has 14 residues. With 4 bases removed from V and 2 bases from J, the gap between germline ends came to 11 bases. Germline V CDR1 and CDR2: SEHNR, FQNEAQ (reference sequence).

This clonotype has more than one count but fewer than ten. The chain recombines TRBV12-3 or TRBV12-4 with TRBJ1-5; TRBD1 aligns across 7 bases. The CDR3 runs to 17 residues. The trim removed 6 bases at V and 0 bases at J, leaving 11 bases unmatched. The CDR3, as DNA: TGTGCCAGCAGACAGGGGACGATGTTTAATAGCAATCAGCCCCAGCATTTT. Protein product: CASRQGTMFNSNQPQHF.

This clonotype showed up just a few times. The chain carries TRBV7-2 and TRBJ1-6; no definite D call. The germline gives CDR1 SGHTA, CDR2 FQGNSA. CDR3 length: 16 amino acids. Trimming pared 0 bases from V and 1 base from J, leaving 7 bases between. The CDR3 DNA sequence: TGTGCCAGCAGCTTAGCAGGGTTGTCCTATAATTCACCCCTCCACTTT. As protein: CASSLAGLSYNSPLHF.

This clonotype was seen ten or more times. The rearrangement joins TRBV12-3 or TRBV12-4 to TRBJ1-4; possibly TRBD1 for D (6 bases). The ends were cut back, 6 bases at V and 7 bases at J, with 18 bases in the middle. This CDR3 contains 15 residues. In nucleotides, the CDR3 is TGTGCCAGCAGCGAGCACAGGGCTGGGGGTGAAAAACTGTTTTTT. Protein: CASSEHRAGGEKLFF.

The V call is TRBV5-1, the J call TRBJ1-2, with D unclear. The germline CDR1 and CDR2 sequences are SGHRS and YFSETQ. The CDR3 is made up of 16 amino acids. The V and J ends lost 0 bases and 0 bases respectively, with 12 bases between them. CDR3 sequence: CASSLGYSYANYGYTF. The CDR3 DNA reads as TGCGCCAGCAGCTTGGGATATAGCTACGCTAACTATGGCTACACCTTC.

The chain uses TRBV4-1 and TRBJ1-3; D remains ambiguous. CDR1 and CDR2 (germline): MGHRA, YSYEKL. V was trimmed by 3 bases and J by 0 bases, leaving 12 bases between them. The CDR3 runs 16 residues. For the CDR3, the DNA is TGCGCCAGCAGCCACGAGTGGCGGAGCTCTGGAAACACCATATATTTT. Protein product: CASSHEWRSSGNTIYF.

This clonotype was picked up a small number of times. The chain carries TRBV29-1 and TRBJ1-1; D not resolved. Germline CDR1 reads SQVTM; CDR2 reads ANQGSEA. This CDR3 spans 11 amino acids. V lost 4 bases and J 6 bases, leaving 9 bases between the germline ends. The CDR3 here is CSVVVISEAFF. CDR3 in DNA: TGCAGCGTTGTTGTTATCTCTGAAGCTTTCTTT.

The chain uses TRBV20-1 and TRBJ2-7, with D unresolved. Germline CDR1 is DFQATT and CDR2 is SNEGSKA (reference sequence). V gave up 6 bases and J gave up 2 bases, with 14 bases separating them. The CDR3 consists of 13 residues. The CDR3, as DNA: TGCAGTGCAAACGGACCAAACGCCTACGAGCAGTACTTC. It translates to CSANGPNAYEQYF.

The chain couples TRBV12-3 or TRBV12-4 to TRBJ2-3; D possibly corresponds to TRBD2 (5 bases). V lost 1 base and J lost 3, with 5 bases in between. The CDR3 spans 13 residues. The CDR3 is CASSLGETDTQYF. CDR3 DNA sequence: TGTGCCAGCAGTTTAGGGGAGACAGATACGCAGTATTTT.

V usage is TRBV5-1 and J usage is TRBJ1-2, with a tentative D call TRBD1 (5 bases). This CDR3 spans 14 amino acids. V lost 3 bases to trimming and J lost 4 bases, with 13 bases between them. In germline, CDR1 is SGHRS, CDR2 YFSETQ. In DNA form, the CDR3 reads TGCGCCAGCAGCTCGAACCGGGACGGCTATGGCTACACCTTC. Its protein product is CASSSNRDGYGYTF. The variable domain in full, completed from reference TRBV5-1 and TRBJ1-2, reads KAGVTQTPRYLIKTRGQQVTLSCSPISGHRSVSWYQQTPGQGLQFLFEYFSETQRNKGNFPGRFSGRQFSNSRSEMNVSTLELGDSALYLCASSSNRDGYGYTFGSGTRLTVV.

This clonotype was counted ten times or more. The chain carries TRBV5-1 and TRBJ1-1; D unresolved. Germline CDR1 and CDR2: SGHRS and YFSETQ. V shed 0 bases and J shed 0 bases, with 12 bases lying between them. The CDR3 has 16 residues. The CDR3 region is CASSLESGIMNTEAFF. DNA of the CDR3: TGCGCCAGCAGCTTGGAATCGGGCATCATGAACACTGAAGCTTTCTTT.

This clonotype was found a few times. This rearrangement joins TRBV28 to TRBJ2-1, with D unclear. Trimming removed 6 bases at V and 0 bases at J, with 21 bases between. This CDR3 is built from 18 residues. CDR1 and CDR2 (germline): MDHEN, SYDVKM. DNA for the CDR3: TGTGCCAGCAGATTTCCTCCGGCGACGGGTAGCTCCTACAATGAGCAGTTCTTC. This sequence encodes CASRFPPATGSSYNEQFF. Combining the CDR3 with reference TRBV28 and TRBJ2-1 gives the whole variable domain DVKVTQSSRYLVKRTGEKVFLECVQDMDHENMFWYRQDPGLGLRLIYFSYDVKMKEKGDIPEGYSVSREKKERFSLILESASTNQTSMYLCASRFPPATGSSYNEQFFGPGTRLTVL.